Listed here are 26 T cell receptor beta chains from one sample, sequenced in a study of cytomegalovirus exposure and HLA in healthy donors. It was with 60 Vbeta and 13 Jbeta primers that the PCR ran. Sequencing was performed with immunoSEQ multiplex PCR; in TCRdb, only in-frame clones are kept and a portion is missing. The table shows some 120,000 clones, with over 60% occurring only once. The sequenced sample consisted of PBMCs. These receptors were obtained from a human donor in good health.

This clone was detected a few times. The chain carries TRBV16 and TRBJ1-5, with D perhaps TRBD1 (6 bases). The ends were cut back, 0 bases at V and 5 bases at J, with 11 bases in the middle. The CDR3 consists of 15 residues. Looked up from germline, CDR1 is KGHSY and CDR2 is FQNENV. The DNA for the CDR3 is TGTGCCAGCAGCCAATCGGACAGTTTACATCAGCCCCAGCATTTT. This sequence encodes CASSQSDSLHQPQHF.

This clone was seen a handful of times. The V call is TRBV29-1, the J call TRBJ1-1; 7 nucleotides match TRBD1. In germline, CDR1 is SQVTM, CDR2 ANQGSEA. This CDR3 region has 12 residues. V trimming: 6 bases; J trimming: 2 bases; junction bases outside the gene matches: 3. The CDR3 here is CSVGQDNTEAFF. The CDR3 nucleotides are TGCAGCGTCGGACAGGATAACACTGAAGCTTTCTTT.

The V gene is TRBV5-1, the J gene TRBJ2-7; D is perhaps TRBD2 (6 bases). V lost 0 bases to trimming and J lost 4 bases, with 17 bases between them. The CDR3 is 16 amino acids. From germline, CDR1 is SGHRS and CDR2 YFSETQ. CDR3 residues: CASSLAGSGLLYEQYF. CDR3 in DNA: TGCGCCAGCAGCTTGGCCGGTAGCGGATTACTTTACGAGCAGTACTTC.

This chain uses TRBV23-1 with TRBJ2-7; D is unresolved. Being an ORF, TRBV23-1 has a function that is uncertain. The CDR3 runs to 15 residues. The germline V and J ends were trimmed by 1 base and 0 bases, with 10 bases remaining between them. CDR3 region: CASSQLLAVSYEQYF. CDR3 DNA: TGCGCCAGCAGTCAATTGCTGGCGGTCTCCTACGAGCAGTACTTC.

This clone was found once. This chain connects TRBV6-5 to TRBJ1-5; possibly TRBD1 for D (5 bases). Germline V gene sequence: CDR1 MNHEY, CDR2 SVGAGI. This CDR3 has 14 amino acids. V was trimmed by 4 bases and J by 3 bases, leaving 10 bases between them. The CDR3, as DNA: TGTGCCAGCAGTTTTCAGGGCCTCAATCAGCCCCAGCATTTT. It specifies CASSFQGLNQPQHF.

V and J are TRBV6-5 and TRBJ1-1, with 7 nucleotides matching TRBD1. V lost 6 bases and J lost 1; bases outside the gene matches: 2. The CDR3 contains 13 residues. Germline V gives CDR1 MNHEY, CDR2 SVGAGI. CDR3 sequence: CASRRQGNTEAFF. Here the CDR3 DNA reads TGTGCCAGCAGACGACAGGGGAACACTGAAGCTTTCTTT.

This chain joins TRBV27 and TRBJ1-5, with D unresolved. The germline V and J ends were trimmed by 2 bases and 2 bases, with 7 bases remaining between them. This CDR3 spans 14 amino acids. Germline values: CDR1 MNHEY, CDR2 SMNVEV (reference sequence). CDR3 nucleotides: TGTGCCAGCAGTTTAAATATCGGCAATCAGCCCCAGCATTTT. This translates into CASSLNIGNQPQHF.

Notes on this clone: The junction and the germline gene differ at one end; a read error may be behind it. The V gene is TRBV4-1, the J gene TRBJ2-7, with D possibly TRBD1 on 6 matching bases. This CDR3 contains 16 residues. CDR1 and CDR2 from the germline V gene are MGHRA and YSYEKL. The CDR3 here is CASSQDITGPSYEQYF. The CDR3 region has the DNA TGTGCCAGCAGCCAAGATATAACAGGGCCGTCCTACGAGCAGTACTTC.

The CDR3 DNA reads as TGTGCCAGCAGTTGGCGGACAGGCGACACCGGGGAGCTGTTTTTT. Its protein is CASSWRTGDTGELFF. V usage is TRBV27 and J usage is TRBJ2-2, with TRBD1 identical over 7 bases. Germline loops: CDR1 MNHEY, CDR2 SMNVEV (reference sequence). Trimming removed 4 bases from V and 3 bases from J; junction bases left unmatched: 5. The CDR3 has 15 residues.

Notes on this clone: Other nucleotide sequences from this sample produce the same CDR3. The chain recombines TRBV28 with TRBJ1-4, with a tentative D call TRBD1 (6 bases). The CDR3 spans 14 residues. V shed 2 bases and J shed 3 bases, with 7 bases lying between them. Germline-derived CDR1 and CDR2 are MDHEN and SYDVKM. For the CDR3, the DNA is TGTGCCAGCAGTTTAGGACAGTCTAATGAAAAACTGTTTTTT. Translating gives CASSLGQSNEKLFF.

The chain uses TRBV6-5 and TRBJ1-6; 9 nucleotides match TRBD1. Germline values: CDR1 MNHEY, CDR2 SVGAGI. CDR3 length: 14 residues. After removal of 6 bases from V and 8 bases from J, the junction contained 5 bases not matched to a gene. CDR3 region: CASRAGTGYSPLHF. The CDR3 DNA is TGTGCCAGCAGAGCCGGGACAGGGTATTCACCCCTCCACTTT.

The gene calls are TRBV5-1 and TRBJ1-2; no firm D call. The CDR3 spans 15 residues. V was cut by 7 bases and J by 4 bases, with 20 bases left in between. Germline loops: CDR1 SGHRS, CDR2 YFSETQ. The CDR3 DNA follows: TGCGCCAGCTCCGGGGAGGAGGGTCCCTTCTATGGCTACACCTTC. Its translation is CASSGEEGPFYGYTF.

In this sample, this clone turned up once. The chain joins TRBV11-2 to TRBJ2-3; 7 nucleotides align to TRBD2. This CDR3 has 16 residues. The junction had 7 bases not matched to a gene; V was cut back by 4 bases and J by 0 bases. From germline, CDR1 is SGHAT and CDR2 FQNNGV. DNA of the CDR3: TGTGCCAGCAGCTCCCCAGCGGGGACTAGCACAGATACGCAGTATTTT. This codes for CASSSPAGTSTDTQYF.

This clone appeared a few times. The CDR3 loop reads CASSPTGGTYEQYF. The CDR3 DNA sequence: TGTGCCAGCAGCCCGACAGGGGGCACCTACGAGCAGTACTTC. This chain joins TRBV7-9 and TRBJ2-7, with 10 bases matching TRBD1. The CDR3 consists of 14 residues. J lost 2 bases, V lost 5 bases, and 3 bases had no gene match. Germline loops: CDR1 SEHNR, CDR2 FQNEAQ (reference sequence).

The V and J genes are TRBV2 and TRBJ1-2; 8 bases are a match to TRBD1. The V gene end was trimmed by 6 bases and the J gene end by 4 bases; junction bases not matched to a gene: 4. The CDR3 sequence is 13 residues long. Per germline, CDR1 SNHLY and CDR2 FYNNEI. In DNA, the CDR3 is TGTGCCAGCAGAGACAGGGGCCCCTATGGCTACACCTTC. Its translation is CASRDRGPYGYTF.

V gene TRBV19 combines with J gene TRBJ2-1; 9 positions match TRBD1. V dropped 4 bases and J dropped 6; count of bases not matched to a gene: 4. CDR1 and CDR2 (germline): LNHDA, SQIVND (reference sequence). The CDR3 contains 14 residues. The CDR3 loop reads CASSRGQGFNEQFF. The CDR3 DNA reads TGTGCCAGTAGTAGAGGACAGGGGTTCAATGAGCAGTTCTTC.

The chain is built from TRBV7-8 and TRBJ1-1; 7 bases are a match to TRBD1. Trimming removed 4 bases from V and 1 base from J; junction bases left unmatched: 9. The CDR3 loop spans 16 amino acids. The germline V gene has CDR1 SGHVS and CDR2 FQNEAQ. CDR3 sequence (DNA): TGTGCCAGCAGCTCCCAAAGACAGGGCCCGAACACTGAAGCTTTCTTT. This encodes CASSSQRQGPNTEAFF. Filled out from reference TRBV7-8 and TRBJ1-1, the complete variable domain reads GAGVSQSPRYKVAKRGQDVALRCDPISGHVSLFWYQQALGQGPEFLTYFQNEAQLDKSGLPSDRFFAERPEGSVSTLKIQRTQQEDSAVYLCASSSQRQGPNTEAFFGQGTRLTVV.

The chain uses TRBV7-9 and TRBJ2-3, with 9 bases that match TRBD1. Germline V lookup: CDR1 SEHNR, CDR2 FQNEAQ (reference sequence). Losses at the gene ends were 5 bases for V and 3 bases for J; bases not matched to a gene: 6. The CDR3 consists of 15 residues. As DNA, the CDR3 is TGTGCCAGCAGCCAAGGGGACAGGGAAACAGATACGCAGTATTTT. This sequence encodes CASSQGDRETDTQYF. Using reference TRBV7-9 and TRBJ2-3 for the parts outside the CDR3, the full variable domain is DTGVSQNPRHKITKRGQNVTFRCDPISEHNRLYWYRQTLGQGPEFLTYFQNEAQLEKSRLLSDRFSAERPKGSFSTLEIQRTEQGDSAMYLCASSQGDRETDTQYFGPGTRLTVL.

J is TRBJ1-5 and V is TRBV4-1; TRBD1 agrees at 7 bases. Trimming at V came to 4 bases and at J to 9 bases, leaving 6 bases not matched to a gene. Germline V CDR1 and CDR2: MGHRA, YSYEKL. The CDR3 consists of 13 residues. CDR3 sequence (DNA): TGCGCCAGCAGCCGGGACAGTAGCAGGCCCCAGCATTTT. Translating it yields CASSRDSSRPQHF.

The chain joins TRBV11-1 to TRBJ2-7; maybe TRBD2 (5 bases). CDR3 length: 14 residues. Deletions cut 5 bases from V and 2 bases from J, with 13 bases between. Germline CDR1 is SGHAT and CDR2 is FQDESV (reference sequence). CDR3 protein: CASSTRTDTYEQYF. The CDR3, as DNA: TGTGCCAGCAGCACACGGACTGATACCTACGAGCAGTACTTC.

The chain couples TRBV5-1 to TRBJ2-7; 10 nucleotides agree with TRBD1. The CDR3 consists of 17 residues. With 0 bases clipped from V and 1 base from J, the junction kept 7 bases outside the gene matches. The V gene's germline CDR1 is SGHRS and CDR2 YFSETQ. CDR3 coding DNA: TGCGCCAGCAGCTTGGGGGGTGGACAGGGGGATTCCTACGAGCAGTACTTC. This translates into CASSLGGGQGDSYEQYF.

The chain uses TRBV6-1 and TRBJ1-4, with 7 positions matching TRBD1. After removal of 6 bases from V and 8 bases from J, the junction contained 12 bases not matched to a gene. The CDR3 runs to 15 residues. The germline gives CDR1 MNHNS, CDR2 SASEGT. Here the CDR3 DNA reads TGTGCCAGCAGACCCTGGGCAGGGGGTTACGAAAAACTGTTTTTT. Amino acid sequence: CASRPWAGGYEKLFF.

V usage is TRBV6-1 and J usage is TRBJ1-3; D is possibly TRBD1 (5 bases). Germline CDR1 and CDR2: MNHNS and SASEGT. CDR3 length: 17 residues. Trimming cost V 2 bases and J 0 bases, with 14 bases left between them. CDR3 loop: CASSEIGTRDSGNTIYF. In DNA form, the CDR3 reads TGTGCCAGCAGTGAAATTGGGACTCGGGACTCTGGAAACACCATATATTTT.

This chain links TRBV28 with TRBJ2-1; D may be TRBD2 (6 bases). The CDR3 is 18 residues long. Trimming removed 3 bases at V and 0 bases at J, with 18 bases between. From germline, CDR1 is MDHEN and CDR2 SYDVKM. The CDR3 DNA reads as TGTGCCAGCAGTTTCGGAGGGAATCCCCAAATCTCCTACAATGAGCAGTTCTTC. Protein sequence: CASSFGGNPQISYNEQFF.

The chain carries TRBV5-1 and TRBJ2-5; 9 nucleotides align to TRBD2. This CDR3 is 14 amino acids long. After removal of 1 base from V and 3 bases from J, the junction contained 1 base not matched to a gene. Germline CDR1 and CDR2: SGHRS and YFSETQ. The CDR3 DNA sequence: TGCGCCAGCAGCTTGCCTAGCGGGGAAGAGACCCAGTACTTC. Translating gives CASSLPSGEETQYF.

This clone appeared a single time. V usage is TRBV6-1 and J usage is TRBJ1-4, with TRBD1 matching 8 bases. Germline CDR1 reads MNHNS; CDR2 reads SASEGT. The CDR3 totals 15 residues. V dropped 8 bases and J dropped 5; count of bases not matched to a gene: 10. The CDR3 spells CASLDRGLLNEKLFF. The CDR3 nucleotides are TGTGCCAGCCTCGACAGGGGCCTACTAAATGAAAAACTGTTTTTT.